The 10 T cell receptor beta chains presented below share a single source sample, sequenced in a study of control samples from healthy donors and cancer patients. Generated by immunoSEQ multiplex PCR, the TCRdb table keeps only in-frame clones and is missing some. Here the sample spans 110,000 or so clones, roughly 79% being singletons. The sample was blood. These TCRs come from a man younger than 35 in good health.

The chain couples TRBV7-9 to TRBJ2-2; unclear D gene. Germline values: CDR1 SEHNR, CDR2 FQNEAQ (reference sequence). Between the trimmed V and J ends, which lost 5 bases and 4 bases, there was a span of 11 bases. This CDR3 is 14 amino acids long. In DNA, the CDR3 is TGTGCCAGCAGCCCCCTGAGCTCCACCGGGGAGCTGTTTTTT. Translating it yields CASSPLSSTGELFF.

The CDR3 DNA reads TGTGCCAGCAGCTTGGTCGGGACAGGGGGCTCTGGGGCCAACGTCCTGACTTTC. Amino acid sequence: CASSLVGTGGSGANVLTF. This chain uses TRBV7-9 with TRBJ2-6; 11 nucleotides align to TRBD1. This CDR3 has 18 amino acids. V gave up 3 bases and J gave up 0 bases; unmatched junction bases: 4. CDR1 is SEHNR, CDR2 FQNEAQ, per germline (reference sequence).

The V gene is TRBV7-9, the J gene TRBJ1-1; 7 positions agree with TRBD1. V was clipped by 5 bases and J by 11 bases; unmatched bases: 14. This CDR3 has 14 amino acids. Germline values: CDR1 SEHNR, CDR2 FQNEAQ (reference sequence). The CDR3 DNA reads TGTGCCAGCAGCCGACTCCGGGACAGAGAAGGGGCTTTCTTT. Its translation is CASSRLRDREGAFF.

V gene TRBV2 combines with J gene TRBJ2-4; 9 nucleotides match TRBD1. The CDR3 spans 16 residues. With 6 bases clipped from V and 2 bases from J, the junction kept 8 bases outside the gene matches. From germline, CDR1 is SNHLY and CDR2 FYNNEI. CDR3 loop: CASSQGTGLSKNIQYF. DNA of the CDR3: TGTGCCAGCAGCCAGGGGACAGGGTTATCCAAAAACATTCAGTACTTC.

The CDR3 DNA reads as TGTGCCAGCCGCCGTGTGACGCAAGAGACCCAGTACTTC. Protein product: CASRRVTQETQYF. The chain has TRBV6-5 and TRBJ2-5, with D unclear. Germline assignment: CDR1 MNHEY and CDR2 SVGAGI. The CDR3 contains 13 residues. The V gene lost 8 bases and the J gene lost 2 bases, with 12 bases spanning the gap.

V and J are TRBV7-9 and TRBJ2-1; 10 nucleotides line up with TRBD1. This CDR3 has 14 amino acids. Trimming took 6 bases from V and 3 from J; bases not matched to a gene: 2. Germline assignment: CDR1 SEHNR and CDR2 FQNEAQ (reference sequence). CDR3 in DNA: TGTGCCAGCAGTCGGGACAGGGGCTACAATGAGCAGTTCTTC. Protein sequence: CASSRDRGYNEQFF. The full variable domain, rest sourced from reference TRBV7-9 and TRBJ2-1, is DTGVSQNPRHKITKRGQNVTFRCDPISEHNRLYWYRQTLGQGPEFLTYFQNEAQLEKSRLLSDRFSAERPKGSFSTLEIQRTEQGDSAMYLCASSRDRGYNEQFFGPGTRLTVL.

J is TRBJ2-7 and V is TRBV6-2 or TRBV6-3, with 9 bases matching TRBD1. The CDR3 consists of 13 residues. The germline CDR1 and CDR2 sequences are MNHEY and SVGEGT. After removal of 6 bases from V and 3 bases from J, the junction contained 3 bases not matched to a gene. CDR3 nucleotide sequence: TGTGCCAGCAGCGGACAGGGGTTCTACGAGCAGTACTTC. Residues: CASSGQGFYEQYF.

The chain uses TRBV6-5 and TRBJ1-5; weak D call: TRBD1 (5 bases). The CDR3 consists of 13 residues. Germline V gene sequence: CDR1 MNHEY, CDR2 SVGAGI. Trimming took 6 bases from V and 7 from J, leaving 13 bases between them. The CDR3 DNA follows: TGTGCCAGCAGCCGGGACTTAGTGCAGCCCCAGCATTTT. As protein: CASSRDLVQPQHF.

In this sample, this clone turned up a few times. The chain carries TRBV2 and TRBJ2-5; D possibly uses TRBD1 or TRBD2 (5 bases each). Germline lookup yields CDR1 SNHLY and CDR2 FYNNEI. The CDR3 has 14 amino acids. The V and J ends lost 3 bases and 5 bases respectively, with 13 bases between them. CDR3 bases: TGTGCCAGCAGTGAGGGACGAAAAGGGGAGACCCAGTACTTC. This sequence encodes CASSEGRKGETQYF.

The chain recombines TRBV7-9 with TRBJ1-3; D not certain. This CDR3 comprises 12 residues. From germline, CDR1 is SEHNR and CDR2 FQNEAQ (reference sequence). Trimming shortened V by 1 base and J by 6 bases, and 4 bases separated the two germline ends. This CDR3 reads CASSLVSNTIYF. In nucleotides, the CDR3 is TGTGCCAGCAGCTTAGTTTCAAACACCATATATTTT.